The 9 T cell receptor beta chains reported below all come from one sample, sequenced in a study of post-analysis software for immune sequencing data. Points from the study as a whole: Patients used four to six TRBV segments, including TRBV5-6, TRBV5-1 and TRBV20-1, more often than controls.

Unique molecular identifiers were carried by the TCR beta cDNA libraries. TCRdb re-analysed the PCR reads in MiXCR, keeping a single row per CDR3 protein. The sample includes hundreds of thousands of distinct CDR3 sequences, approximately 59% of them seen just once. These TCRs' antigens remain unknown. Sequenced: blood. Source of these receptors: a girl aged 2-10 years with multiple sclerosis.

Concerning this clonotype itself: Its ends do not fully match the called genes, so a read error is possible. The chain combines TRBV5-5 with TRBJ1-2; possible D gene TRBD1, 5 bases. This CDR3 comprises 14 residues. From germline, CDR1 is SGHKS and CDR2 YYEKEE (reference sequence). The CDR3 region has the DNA TGTGTCAGCAGGCCGGGGGTCTTTAACTATGGCTACACCTTC. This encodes CVSRPGVFNYGYTF.

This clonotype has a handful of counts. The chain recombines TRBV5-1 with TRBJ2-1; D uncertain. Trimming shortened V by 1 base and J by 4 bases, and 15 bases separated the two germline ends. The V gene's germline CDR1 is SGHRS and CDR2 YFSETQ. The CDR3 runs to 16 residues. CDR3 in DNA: TGCGCCAGCAGCTTGAGAGCAACCCCCAATTACAATGAGCAGTTCTTC. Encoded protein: CASSLRATPNYNEQFF.

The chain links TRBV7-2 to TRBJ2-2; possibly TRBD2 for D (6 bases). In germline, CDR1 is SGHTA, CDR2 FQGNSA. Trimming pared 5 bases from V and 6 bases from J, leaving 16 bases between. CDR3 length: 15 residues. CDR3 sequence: CASSLDRRGAGELFF. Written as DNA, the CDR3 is TGTGCCAGCAGCCTAGATCGGAGGGGCGCCGGGGAGCTGTTTTTT.

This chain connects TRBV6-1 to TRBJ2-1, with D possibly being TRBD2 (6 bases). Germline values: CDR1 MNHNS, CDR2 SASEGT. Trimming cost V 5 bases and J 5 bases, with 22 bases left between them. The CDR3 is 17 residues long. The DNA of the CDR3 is TGTGCCAGCAGTCCTACCTTCTCACTAGCATTAGACAATGAGCAGTTCTTC. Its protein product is CASSPTFSLALDNEQFF.

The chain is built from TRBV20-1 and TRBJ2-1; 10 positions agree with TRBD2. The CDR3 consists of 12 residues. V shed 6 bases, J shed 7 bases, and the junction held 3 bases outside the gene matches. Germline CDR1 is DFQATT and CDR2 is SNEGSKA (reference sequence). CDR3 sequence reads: CSARLAGNEQFF. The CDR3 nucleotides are TGCAGTGCAAGACTAGCGGGTAATGAGCAGTTCTTC.

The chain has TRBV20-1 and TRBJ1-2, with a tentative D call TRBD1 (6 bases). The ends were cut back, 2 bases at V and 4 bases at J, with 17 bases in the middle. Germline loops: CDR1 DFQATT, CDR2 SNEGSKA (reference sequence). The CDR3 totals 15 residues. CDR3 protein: CSARSGSGAGYGYTF. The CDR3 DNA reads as TGCAGTGCTAGAAGCGGCTCGGGGGCGGGCTATGGCTACACCTTC.

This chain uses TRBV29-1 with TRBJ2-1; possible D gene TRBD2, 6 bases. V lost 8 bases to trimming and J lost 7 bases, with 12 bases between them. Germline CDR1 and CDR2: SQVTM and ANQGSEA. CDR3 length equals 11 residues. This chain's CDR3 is CSLGGDNEQFF. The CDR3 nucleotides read TGCAGCCTGGGGGGTGATAATGAGCAGTTCTTC.

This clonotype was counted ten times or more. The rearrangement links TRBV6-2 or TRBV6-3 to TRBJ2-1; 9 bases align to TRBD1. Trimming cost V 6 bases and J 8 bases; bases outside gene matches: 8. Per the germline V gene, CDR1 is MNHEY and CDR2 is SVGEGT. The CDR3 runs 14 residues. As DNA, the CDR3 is TGTGCCAGCAGGACAGGGGGTGAGGGGGATGAGCAGTTCTTC. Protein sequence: CASRTGGEGDEQFF.

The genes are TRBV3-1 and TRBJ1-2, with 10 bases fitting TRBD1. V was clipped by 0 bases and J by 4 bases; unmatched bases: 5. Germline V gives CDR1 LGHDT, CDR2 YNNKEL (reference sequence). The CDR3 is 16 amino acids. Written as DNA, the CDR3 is TGTGCCAGCAGCCAAGACGGGACAGGGGCGACCTATGGCTACACCTTC. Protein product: CASSQDGTGATYGYTF.